The rows below give T cell receptor beta chains drawn from one sample of a study of CD8+ T cells in alopecia areata. Clones were sequenced by immunoSEQ multiplex PCR, and TCRdb holds only the in-frame ones, with some missing. The sample has about 150,000 clones, roughly 50% seen once. The sequencing input was CD4+ T cells sorted from blood. These receptors all stem from a human donor with alopecia areata. Both conserved end residues are part of each CDR3. A D gene is named only where the DNA matches it firmly. Some rows have no size entry. The others give once, few or many, or a class for an expanded clone.

v_call: TRBV9
d_call: -
j_call: TRBJ1-2
clone_size: -
cdr3_nt: TGTGCCAGCAGCGTCGGGAATGGCGGCTACACCTTC
cdr3_aa: CASSVGNGGYTF

v_call: TRBV11-2
d_call: TRBD2
j_call: TRBJ2-1
clone_size: -
cdr3_nt: TGTGCCAGCAGCCCGGGGACTAGCGGGGGTTCCTACAATGAGCAGTTCTTC
cdr3_aa: CASSPGTSGGSYNEQFF

v_call: TRBV29-1
d_call: -
j_call: TRBJ2-3
clone_size: once
cdr3_nt: TGCAGCGTAATGGACTCCCGGGGTGCCAATACGCAGTATTTT
cdr3_aa: CSVMDSRGANTQYF

v_call: TRBV7-3
d_call: -
j_call: TRBJ1-2
clone_size: -
cdr3_nt: TGTGCCAGCAGCGCCATTAACTATGGCTACACCTTC
cdr3_aa: CASSAINYGYTF

v_call: TRBV30
d_call: TRBD1
j_call: TRBJ2-7
clone_size: -
cdr3_nt: TGTGCCTGGAGTGGCGGGACAGGGGCCTACGAGCAGTACTTC
cdr3_aa: CAWSGGTGAYEQYF

v_call: TRBV27
d_call: TRBD2
j_call: TRBJ2-1
clone_size: few
cdr3_nt: TGTGCCAGCAGTTGGGGCGGACTAGCGGACAATGAGCAGTTCTTC
cdr3_aa: CASSWGGLADNEQFF

v_call: TRBV5-1
d_call: TRBD1
j_call: TRBJ2-1
clone_size: -
cdr3_nt: TGCGCCAGCAGCCCGGGACAGGGGTGGGGTGAGCAGTTCTTC
cdr3_aa: CASSPGQGWGEQFF

v_call: TRBV28
d_call: -
j_call: TRBJ2-5
clone_size: -
cdr3_nt: TGTGCCAGCAGCCCGGGCCCCGGGGAAGAGACCCAGTACTTC
cdr3_aa: CASSPGPGEETQYF

v_call: TRBV5-1
d_call: -
j_call: TRBJ1-3
clone_size: -
cdr3_nt: TGCGCCAGCAGCTTCGGAAGGGCTGACACCATATATTTT
cdr3_aa: CASSFGRADTIYF

v_call: TRBV29-1
d_call: TRBD2
j_call: TRBJ2-1
clone_size: -
cdr3_nt: TGCAGCGCGACTAGCGGGTCCAGCTCCTACAATGAGCAGTTCTTC
cdr3_aa: CSATSGSSSYNEQFF

v_call: TRBV11-2
d_call: -
j_call: TRBJ1-1
clone_size: -
cdr3_nt: TGTGCCAGCAGCTTAAACGAAAACACTGAAGCTTTCTTT
cdr3_aa: CASSLNENTEAFF

v_call: TRBV14
d_call: -
j_call: TRBJ2-3
clone_size: -
cdr3_nt: TGTGCCAGCTCACCATCGCCAGATACGCAGTATTTT
cdr3_aa: CASSPSPDTQYF

v_call: TRBV5-1
d_call: -
j_call: TRBJ2-5
clone_size: -
cdr3_nt: TGCGCCAGCAGCTTGGCCTTCGGGCTTCTGCAGACCCAGTACTTC
cdr3_aa: CASSLAFGLLQTQYF

v_call: TRBV10-3
d_call: -
j_call: TRBJ2-3
clone_size: -
cdr3_nt: TGTGCCATCAATGCCGGCTCGTCTAGCACAGATACGCAGTATTTT
cdr3_aa: CAINAGSSSTDTQYF

v_call: TRBV2
d_call: TRBD2
j_call: TRBJ2-5
clone_size: -
cdr3_nt: TGTGCCAGCAGTGAGACTAGCAGGCAAGAGACCCAGTACTTC
cdr3_aa: CASSETSRQETQYF

v_call: TRBV29-1
d_call: -
j_call: TRBJ2-7
clone_size: -
cdr3_nt: TGCAGCGTTGAACCCCCCGGAAGGCCTTACGAGCAGTACTTC
cdr3_aa: CSVEPPGRPYEQYF

v_call: TRBV28
d_call: -
j_call: TRBJ2-3
clone_size: many
cdr3_nt: TGTGCCAGCAGTTTATTTGGGGGCGCAGATACGCAGTATTTT
cdr3_aa: CASSLFGGADTQYF

v_call: TRBV5-4
d_call: TRBD1
j_call: TRBJ2-7
clone_size: -
cdr3_nt: TGTGCCAGCAGCCGCGATCGGGACAGATTCGAGCAGTACTTC
cdr3_aa: CASSRDRDRFEQYF

v_call: TRBV28
d_call: -
j_call: TRBJ2-2
clone_size: -
cdr3_nt: TGTGCCAGCAGTTTGATCCGCTCCGGGACCGGGGAGCTGTTTTTT
cdr3_aa: CASSLIRSGTGELFF

v_call: TRBV5-4
d_call: -
j_call: TRBJ2-5
clone_size: -
cdr3_nt: TGTGCCAGCAGCTTGACTAGGGAGACCCAGTACTTC
cdr3_aa: CASSLTRETQYF

v_call: TRBV30
d_call: -
j_call: TRBJ2-7
clone_size: -
cdr3_nt: TGTGCCTGGAGTAAGGCAACCCGCTCCGAGCAGTACTTC
cdr3_aa: CAWSKATRSEQYF

v_call: TRBV4-1
d_call: TRBD2
j_call: TRBJ2-1
clone_size: few
cdr3_nt: TGCGCCAGCAGCCAAGGGCATACTAGCGGGAGAAGCAATGAGCAGTTCTTC
cdr3_aa: CASSQGHTSGRSNEQFF

v_call: TRBV11-2
d_call: -
j_call: TRBJ1-4
clone_size: -
cdr3_nt: TGTGCCAGCAGCCCCCTAGTTGGAAAACTGTTTTTT
cdr3_aa: CASSPLVGKLFF

v_call: TRBV7-9
d_call: TRBD1
j_call: TRBJ2-7
clone_size: -
cdr3_nt: TGTGCCAGCAACCACCAGACAGGGTACCACGAGCAGTACTTC
cdr3_aa: CASNHQTGYHEQYF